This T cell receptor beta chain was documented in a study of T cell responses to AZD1222 COVID-19 vaccine. Looking at the study overall: Researchers grouped second doses given at about 4 or about 12 weeks into one pool.

Study-level points and caveats: Increases in Spike-specific TCR breadth and depth were seen after two AZD1222 doses. White British ancestry dominated among donors, who included more females, and clonal diversity was possibly underestimated.

The CDR3 is 14 residues long. Trimming cost V 2 bases and J 6 bases, with 13 bases left between them. Looked up from germline, CDR1 is MNHEY and CDR2 is SMNVEV (reference sequence). Repertoires were generated with immunoSEQ multiplex PCR, while TCRdb's copy carries only in-frame clones and drops some. The table shows about 68,000 clones, with roughly 89% occurring only once. For this clone: Its antigen is unidentified.

This clonotype was sampled from an adult in good health. The sequences come from peripheral blood, collected on day 0 of AZD1222 vaccination. The chain carries TRBV27 and TRBJ1-1; D unresolved. CDR3: CASSLTVGGSEAFF. The CDR3 DNA is TGTGCCAGCAGTTTAACGGTGGGAGGGTCTGAAGCTTTCTTT.